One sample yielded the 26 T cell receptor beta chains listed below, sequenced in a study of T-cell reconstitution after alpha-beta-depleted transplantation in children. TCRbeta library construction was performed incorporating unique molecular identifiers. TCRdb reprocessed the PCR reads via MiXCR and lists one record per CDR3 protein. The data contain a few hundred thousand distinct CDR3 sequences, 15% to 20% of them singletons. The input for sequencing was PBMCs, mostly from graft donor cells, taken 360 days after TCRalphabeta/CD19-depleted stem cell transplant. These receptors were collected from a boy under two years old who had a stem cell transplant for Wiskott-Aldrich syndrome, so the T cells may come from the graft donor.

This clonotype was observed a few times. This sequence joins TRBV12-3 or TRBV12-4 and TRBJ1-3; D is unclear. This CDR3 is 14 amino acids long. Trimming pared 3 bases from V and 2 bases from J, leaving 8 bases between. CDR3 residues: CASSFFQAGNTIYF. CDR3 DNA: TGTGCCAGCAGTTTCTTTCAAGCTGGAAACACCATATATTTT.

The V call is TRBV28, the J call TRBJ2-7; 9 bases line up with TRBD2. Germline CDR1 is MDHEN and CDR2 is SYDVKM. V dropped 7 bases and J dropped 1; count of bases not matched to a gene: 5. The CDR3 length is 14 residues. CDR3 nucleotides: TGTGCCAGCAACCGAGCGGGAGGATCCTACGAGCAGTACTTC. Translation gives CASNRAGGSYEQYF.

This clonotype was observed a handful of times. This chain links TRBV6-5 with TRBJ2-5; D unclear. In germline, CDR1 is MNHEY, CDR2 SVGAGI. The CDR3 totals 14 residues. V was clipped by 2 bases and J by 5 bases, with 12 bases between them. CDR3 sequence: CASSYGGQRETQYF. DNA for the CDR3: TGTGCCAGCAGTTACGGTGGGCAGCGTGAGACCCAGTACTTC.

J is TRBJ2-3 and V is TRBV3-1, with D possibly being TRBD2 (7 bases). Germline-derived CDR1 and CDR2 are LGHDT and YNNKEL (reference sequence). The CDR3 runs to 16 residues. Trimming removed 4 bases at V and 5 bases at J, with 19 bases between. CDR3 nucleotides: TGTGCCAGCAGCCCACGGACAGCCCGCGGGGGAGATACGCAGTATTTT. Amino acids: CASSPRTARGGDTQYF.

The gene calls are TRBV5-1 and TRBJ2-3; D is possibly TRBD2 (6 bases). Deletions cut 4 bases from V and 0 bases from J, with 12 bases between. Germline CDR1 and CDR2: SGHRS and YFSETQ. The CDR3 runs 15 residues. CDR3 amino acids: CASSTFAGSTDTQYF. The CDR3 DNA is TGCGCCAGCAGCACCTTCGCGGGGAGCACAGATACGCAGTATTTT. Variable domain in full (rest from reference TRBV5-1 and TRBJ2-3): KAGVTQTPRYLIKTRGQQVTLSCSPISGHRSVSWYQQTPGQGLQFLFEYFSETQRNKGNFPGRFSGRQFSNSRSEMNVSTLELGDSALYLCASSTFAGSTDTQYFGPGTRLTVL.

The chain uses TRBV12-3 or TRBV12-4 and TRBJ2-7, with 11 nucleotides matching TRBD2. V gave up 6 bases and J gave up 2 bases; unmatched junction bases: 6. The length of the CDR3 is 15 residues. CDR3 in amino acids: CASSHSGRAAYEQYF. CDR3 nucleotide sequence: TGTGCCAGCAGCCATAGCGGGAGGGCCGCCTACGAGCAGTACTTC.

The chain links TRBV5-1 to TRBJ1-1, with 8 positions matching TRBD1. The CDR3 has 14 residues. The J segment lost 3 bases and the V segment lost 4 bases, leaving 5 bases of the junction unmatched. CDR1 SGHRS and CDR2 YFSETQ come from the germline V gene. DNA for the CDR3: TGCGCCAGCAGCCGGGGACAGGAAGACACTGAAGCTTTCTTT. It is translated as CASSRGQEDTEAFF.

In DNA, the CDR3 is TGCGCCAGCAGCTCGGGACGGTATTACAATGAGCAGTTCTTC. This translates into CASSSGRYYNEQFF. The J gene is TRBJ2-1, the V gene TRBV5-1; perhaps D is TRBD1 or TRBD2 (5 bases each). The CDR3 has 14 residues. The V end lost 3 bases, the J end lost 4 bases, and 11 bases lay between the germline ends. The germline V gene encodes CDR1 SGHRS and CDR2 YFSETQ.

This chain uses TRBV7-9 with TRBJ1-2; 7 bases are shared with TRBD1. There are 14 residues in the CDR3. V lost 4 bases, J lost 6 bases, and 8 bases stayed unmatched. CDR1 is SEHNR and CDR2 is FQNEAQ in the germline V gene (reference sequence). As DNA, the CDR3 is TGTGCCAGCAGCTCCGACAGGGTCTCTGATGGCTACACCTTC. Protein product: CASSSDRVSDGYTF.

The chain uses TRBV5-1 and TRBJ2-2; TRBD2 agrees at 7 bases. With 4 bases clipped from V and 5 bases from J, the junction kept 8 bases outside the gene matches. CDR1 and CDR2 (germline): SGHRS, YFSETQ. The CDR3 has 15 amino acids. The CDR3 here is CASSPSGVGTGELFF. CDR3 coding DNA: TGCGCCAGCAGCCCTAGCGGCGTGGGGACCGGGGAGCTGTTTTTT.

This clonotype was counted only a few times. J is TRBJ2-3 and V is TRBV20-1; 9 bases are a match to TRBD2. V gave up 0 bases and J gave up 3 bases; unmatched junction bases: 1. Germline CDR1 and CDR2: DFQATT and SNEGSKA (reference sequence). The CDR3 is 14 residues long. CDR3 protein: CSARDSGRTDTQYF. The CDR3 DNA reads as TGCAGTGCTAGAGATAGCGGGAGAACAGATACGCAGTATTTT.

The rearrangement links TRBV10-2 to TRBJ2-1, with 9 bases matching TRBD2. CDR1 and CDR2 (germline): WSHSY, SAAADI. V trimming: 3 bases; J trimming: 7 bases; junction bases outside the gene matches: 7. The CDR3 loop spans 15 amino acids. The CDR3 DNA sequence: TGCGCCAGCAGTGACCCGGGACTAGCATCTAATGAGCAGTTCTTC. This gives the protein CASSDPGLASNEQFF.

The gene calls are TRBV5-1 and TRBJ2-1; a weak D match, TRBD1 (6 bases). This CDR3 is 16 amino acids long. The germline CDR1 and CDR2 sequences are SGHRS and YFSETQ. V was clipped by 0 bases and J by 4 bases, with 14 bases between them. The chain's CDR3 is CASSLVLTGRYNEQFF. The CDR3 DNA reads TGCGCCAGCAGCTTGGTCCTTACAGGGAGATACAATGAGCAGTTCTTC.

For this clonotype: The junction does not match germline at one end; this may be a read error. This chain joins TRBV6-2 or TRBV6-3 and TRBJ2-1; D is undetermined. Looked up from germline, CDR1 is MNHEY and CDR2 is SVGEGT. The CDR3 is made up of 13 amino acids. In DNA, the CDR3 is TGTGCCTGCAGTTACGGCCGGTACAATGAGCAGTTCTTC. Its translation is CACSYGRYNEQFF.

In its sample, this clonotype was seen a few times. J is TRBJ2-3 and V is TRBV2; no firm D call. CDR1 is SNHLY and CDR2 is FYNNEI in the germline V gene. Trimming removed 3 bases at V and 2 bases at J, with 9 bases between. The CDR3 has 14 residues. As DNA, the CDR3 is TGTGCCAGCAGTGACTCCTCGTCCACAGATACGCAGTATTTT. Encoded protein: CASSDSSSTDTQYF.

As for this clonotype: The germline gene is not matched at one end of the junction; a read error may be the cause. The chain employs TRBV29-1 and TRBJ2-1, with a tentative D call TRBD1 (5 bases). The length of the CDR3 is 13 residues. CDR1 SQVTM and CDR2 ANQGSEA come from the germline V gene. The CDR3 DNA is TGCAGCGGTGAATGGGGCCCCGGCAATGAGCAGTTCTTC. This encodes CSGEWGPGNEQFF.

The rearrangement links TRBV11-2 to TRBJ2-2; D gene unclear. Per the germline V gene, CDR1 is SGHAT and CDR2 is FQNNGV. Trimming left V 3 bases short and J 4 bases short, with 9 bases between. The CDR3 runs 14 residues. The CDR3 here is CASSFQRITGELFF. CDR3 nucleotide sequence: TGTGCCAGCAGCTTTCAGAGGATCACCGGGGAGCTGTTTTTT. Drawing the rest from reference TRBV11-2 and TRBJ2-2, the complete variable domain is EAGVAQSPRYKIIEKRQSVAFWCNPISGHATLYWYQQILGQGPKLLIQFQNNGVVDDSQLPKDRFSAERLKGVDSTLKIQPAKLEDSAVYLCASSFQRITGELFFGEGSRLTVL.

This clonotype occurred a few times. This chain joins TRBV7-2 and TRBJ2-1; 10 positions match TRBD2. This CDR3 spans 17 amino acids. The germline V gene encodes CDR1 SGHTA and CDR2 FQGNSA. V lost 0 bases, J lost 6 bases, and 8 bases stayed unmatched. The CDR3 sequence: CASSLAGGAGGVNEQFF. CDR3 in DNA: TGTGCCAGCAGCTTAGCTGGAGGAGCGGGAGGGGTCAATGAGCAGTTCTTC.

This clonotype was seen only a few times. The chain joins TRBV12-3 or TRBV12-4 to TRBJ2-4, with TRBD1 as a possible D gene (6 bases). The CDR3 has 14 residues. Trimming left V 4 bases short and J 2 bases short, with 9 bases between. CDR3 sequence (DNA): TGTGCCAGCAGTTCGACAGGAACCAAAAACATTCAGTACTTC. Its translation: CASSSTGTKNIQYF.

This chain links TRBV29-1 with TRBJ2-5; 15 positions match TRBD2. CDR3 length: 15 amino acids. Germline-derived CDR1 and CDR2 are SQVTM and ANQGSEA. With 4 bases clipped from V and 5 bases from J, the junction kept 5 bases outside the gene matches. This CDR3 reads CSVGGTSGRSETQYF. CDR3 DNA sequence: TGCAGCGTTGGCGGGACTAGCGGGAGGTCGGAGACCCAGTACTTC.

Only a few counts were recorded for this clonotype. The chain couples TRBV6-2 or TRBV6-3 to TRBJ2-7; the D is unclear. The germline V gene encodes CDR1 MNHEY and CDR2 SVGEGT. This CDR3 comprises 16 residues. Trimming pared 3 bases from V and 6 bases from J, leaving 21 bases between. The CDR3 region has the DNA TGTGCCAGCAGTTATTCTTCAAGGCTAGACCCCTTCGAGCAGTACTTC. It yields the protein CASSYSSRLDPFEQYF.

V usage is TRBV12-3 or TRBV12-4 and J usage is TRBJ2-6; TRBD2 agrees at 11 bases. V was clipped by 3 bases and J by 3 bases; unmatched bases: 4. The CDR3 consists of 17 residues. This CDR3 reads CASSFSSGGVGANVLTF. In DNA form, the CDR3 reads TGTGCCAGCAGTTTTAGTAGCGGGGGGGTTGGGGCCAACGTCCTGACTTTC.

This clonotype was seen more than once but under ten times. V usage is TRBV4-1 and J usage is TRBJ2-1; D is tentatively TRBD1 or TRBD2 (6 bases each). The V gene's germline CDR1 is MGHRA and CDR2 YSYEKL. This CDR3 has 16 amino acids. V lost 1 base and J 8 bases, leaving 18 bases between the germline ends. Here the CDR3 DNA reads TGCGCCAGCAGCCAAGTAGGAGGGGGACGAGTTGATGAGCAGTTCTTC. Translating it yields CASSQVGGGRVDEQFF.

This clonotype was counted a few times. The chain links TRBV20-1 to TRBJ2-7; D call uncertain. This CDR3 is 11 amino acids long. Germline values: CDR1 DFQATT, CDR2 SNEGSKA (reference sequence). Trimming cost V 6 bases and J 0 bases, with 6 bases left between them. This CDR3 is CSAGPSYEQYF. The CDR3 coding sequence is TGCAGTGCAGGACCCTCCTACGAGCAGTACTTC.

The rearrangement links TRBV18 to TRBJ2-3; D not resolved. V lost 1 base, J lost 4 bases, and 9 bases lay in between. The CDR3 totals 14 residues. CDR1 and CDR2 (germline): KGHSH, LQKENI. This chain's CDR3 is CASSPQGLADTQYF. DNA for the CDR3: TGTGCCAGCTCACCACAAGGGTTGGCAGATACGCAGTATTTT.

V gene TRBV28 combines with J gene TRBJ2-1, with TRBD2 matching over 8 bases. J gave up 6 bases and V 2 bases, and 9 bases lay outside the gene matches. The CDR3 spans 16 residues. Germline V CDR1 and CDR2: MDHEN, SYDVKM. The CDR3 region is CASSLLRGGLRNEQFF. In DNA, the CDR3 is TGTGCCAGCAGTTTACTCCGCGGGGGGCTTCGCAATGAGCAGTTCTTC.